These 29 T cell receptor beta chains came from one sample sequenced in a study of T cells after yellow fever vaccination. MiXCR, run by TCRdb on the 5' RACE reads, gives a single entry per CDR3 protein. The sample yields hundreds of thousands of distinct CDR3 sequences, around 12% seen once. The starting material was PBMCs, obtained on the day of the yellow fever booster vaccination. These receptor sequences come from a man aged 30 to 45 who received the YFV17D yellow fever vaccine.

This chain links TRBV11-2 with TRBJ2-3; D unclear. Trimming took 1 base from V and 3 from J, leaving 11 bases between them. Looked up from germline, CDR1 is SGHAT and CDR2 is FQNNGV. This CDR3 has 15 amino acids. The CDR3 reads CASSLVSSRTDTQYF. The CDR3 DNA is TGTGCCAGCAGCTTAGTGTCAAGTAGGACAGATACGCAGTATTTT.

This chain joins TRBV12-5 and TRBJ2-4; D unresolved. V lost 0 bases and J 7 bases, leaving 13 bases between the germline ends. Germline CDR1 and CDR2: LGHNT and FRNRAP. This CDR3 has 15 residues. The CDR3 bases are TGTGCTAGTGGTTTGGTGGTGGGTGGAGTGAACATTCAGTACTTC. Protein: CASGLVVGGVNIQYF.

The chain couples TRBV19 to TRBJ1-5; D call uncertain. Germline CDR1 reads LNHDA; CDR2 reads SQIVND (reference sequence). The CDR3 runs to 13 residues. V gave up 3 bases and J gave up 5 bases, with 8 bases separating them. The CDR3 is CASSILEYQPQHF. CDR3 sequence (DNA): TGTGCCAGTAGTATCCTGGAATATCAGCCCCAGCATTTT.

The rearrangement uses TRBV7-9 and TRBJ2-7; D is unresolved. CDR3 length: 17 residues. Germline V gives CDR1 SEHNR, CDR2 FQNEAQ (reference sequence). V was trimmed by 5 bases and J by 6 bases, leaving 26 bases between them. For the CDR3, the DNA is TGTGCCAGCAGCCTCCCCACGTCCGGGTCCCCTGGATCCGAGCAGTACTTC. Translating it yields CASSLPTSGSPGSEQYF.

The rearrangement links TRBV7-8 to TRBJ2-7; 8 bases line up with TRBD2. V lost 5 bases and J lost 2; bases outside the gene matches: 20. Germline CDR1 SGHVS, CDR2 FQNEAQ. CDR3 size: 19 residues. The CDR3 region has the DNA TGTGCCAGCAGCAATCCCCCATCGGCTAGCGGGCCCGCCGCCTACGAGCAGTACTTC. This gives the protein CASSNPPSASGPAAYEQYF.

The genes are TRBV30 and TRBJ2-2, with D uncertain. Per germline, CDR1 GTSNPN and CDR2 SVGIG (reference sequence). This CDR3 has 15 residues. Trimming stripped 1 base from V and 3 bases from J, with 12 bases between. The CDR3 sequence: CAWSGQLRDTGELFF. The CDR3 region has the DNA TGTGCCTGGAGTGGTCAGTTAAGGGACACCGGGGAGCTGTTTTTT.

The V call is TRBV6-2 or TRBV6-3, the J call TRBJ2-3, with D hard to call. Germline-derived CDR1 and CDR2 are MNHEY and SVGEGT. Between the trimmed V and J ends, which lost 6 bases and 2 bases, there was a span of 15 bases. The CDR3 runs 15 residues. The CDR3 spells CASSSERSPTDTQYF. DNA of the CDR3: TGTGCCAGCAGCTCCGAACGTTCTCCCACAGATACGCAGTATTTT.

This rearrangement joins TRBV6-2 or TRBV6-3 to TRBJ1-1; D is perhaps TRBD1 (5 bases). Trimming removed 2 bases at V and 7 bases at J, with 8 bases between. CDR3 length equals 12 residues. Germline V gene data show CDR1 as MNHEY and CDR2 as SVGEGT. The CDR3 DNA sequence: TGTGCCAGCAGTTACGGGGGGATTGAAGCTTTCTTT. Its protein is CASSYGGIEAFF.

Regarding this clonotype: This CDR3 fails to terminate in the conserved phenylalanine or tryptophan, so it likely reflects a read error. The CDR3 loop reads CASSLSAGGNNEQFL. The CDR3 bases are TGTGCCAGCAGCTTAAGCGCGGGAGGGAACAATGAGCAGTTCTTA. The chain uses TRBV7-2 and TRBJ2-1; TRBD2 aligns across 9 bases. V was pared by 2 bases and J by 5 bases, with 4 bases of the junction left unmatched. The CDR3 sequence is 15 residues long. CDR1 is SGHTA, CDR2 FQGNSA, per germline.

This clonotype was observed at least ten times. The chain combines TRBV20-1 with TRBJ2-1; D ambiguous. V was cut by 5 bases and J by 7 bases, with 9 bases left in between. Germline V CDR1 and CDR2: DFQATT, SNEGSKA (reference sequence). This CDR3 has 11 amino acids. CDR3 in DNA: TGCAGTGCTCCGCTCTGGAATGAGCAGTTCTTC. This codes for CSAPLWNEQFF.

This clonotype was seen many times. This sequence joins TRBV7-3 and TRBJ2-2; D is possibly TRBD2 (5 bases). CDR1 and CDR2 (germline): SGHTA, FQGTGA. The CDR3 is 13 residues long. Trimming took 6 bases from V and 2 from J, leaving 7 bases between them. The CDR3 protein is CASSGSNTGELFF. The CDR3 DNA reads TGTGCCAGCAGTGGGAGCAACACCGGGGAGCTGTTTTTT.

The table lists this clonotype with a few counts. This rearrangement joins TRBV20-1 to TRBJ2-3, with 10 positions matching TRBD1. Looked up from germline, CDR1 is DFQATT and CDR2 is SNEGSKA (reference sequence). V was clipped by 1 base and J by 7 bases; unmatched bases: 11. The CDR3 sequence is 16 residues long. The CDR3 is CSARAPPGQGTHTQYF. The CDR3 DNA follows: TGCAGTGCTAGAGCCCCACCGGGACAGGGGACACATACGCAGTATTTT.

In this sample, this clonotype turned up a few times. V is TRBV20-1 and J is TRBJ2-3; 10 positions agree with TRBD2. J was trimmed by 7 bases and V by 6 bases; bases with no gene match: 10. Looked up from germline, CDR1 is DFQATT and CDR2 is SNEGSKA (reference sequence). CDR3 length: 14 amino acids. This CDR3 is CSAALAGTSNTQYF. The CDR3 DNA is TGCAGTGCAGCACTAGCGGGGACCTCAAATACGCAGTATTTT.

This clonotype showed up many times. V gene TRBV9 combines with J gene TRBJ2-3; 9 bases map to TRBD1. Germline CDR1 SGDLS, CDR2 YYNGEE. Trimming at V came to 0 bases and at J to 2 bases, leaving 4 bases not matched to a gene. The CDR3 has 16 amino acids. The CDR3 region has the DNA TGTGCCAGCAGCGTAGTTGGACAGGGGCTCACAGATACGCAGTATTTT. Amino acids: CASSVVGQGLTDTQYF.

In DNA form, the CDR3 reads TGCAGTGCTAAAGGTGGCACAGATACGCAGCATTTT. Translating it yields CSAKGGTDTQHF. The chain employs TRBV20-1 and TRBJ2-3, with D unresolved. TRBJ1-5 explains the end of the DNA better; the J call may be wrong. This CDR3 is built from 12 residues. Germline V CDR1 and CDR2: DFQATT, SNEGSKA (reference sequence).

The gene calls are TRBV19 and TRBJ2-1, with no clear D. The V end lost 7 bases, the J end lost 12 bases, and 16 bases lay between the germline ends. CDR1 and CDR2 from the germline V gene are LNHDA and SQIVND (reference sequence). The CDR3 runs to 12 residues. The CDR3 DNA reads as TGTGCCAGTACTAACTGGGTGGGCGGGCAGTTCTTC. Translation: CASTNWVGGQFF.

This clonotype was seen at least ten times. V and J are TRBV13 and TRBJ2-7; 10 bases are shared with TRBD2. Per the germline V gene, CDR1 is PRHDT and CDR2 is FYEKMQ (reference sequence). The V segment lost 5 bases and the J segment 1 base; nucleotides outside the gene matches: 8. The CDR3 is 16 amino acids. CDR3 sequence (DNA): TGTGCCAGCAGCCCTTCGACTAGCGGGCCTTCCTACGAGCAGTACTTC. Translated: CASSPSTSGPSYEQYF.

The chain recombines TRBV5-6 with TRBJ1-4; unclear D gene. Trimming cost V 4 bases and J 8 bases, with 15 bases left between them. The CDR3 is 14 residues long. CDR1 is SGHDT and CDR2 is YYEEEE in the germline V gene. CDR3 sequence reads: CASSATRPGEKLFF. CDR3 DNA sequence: TGTGCCAGCAGCGCGACTCGGCCCGGGGAAAAACTGTTTTTT.

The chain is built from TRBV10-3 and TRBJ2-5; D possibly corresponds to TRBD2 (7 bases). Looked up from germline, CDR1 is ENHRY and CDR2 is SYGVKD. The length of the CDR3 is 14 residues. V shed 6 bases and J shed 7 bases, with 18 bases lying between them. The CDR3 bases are TGTGCCATCAGGGGAGGGACATGGTCCGGGACCCAGTACTTC. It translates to CAIRGGTWSGTQYF.

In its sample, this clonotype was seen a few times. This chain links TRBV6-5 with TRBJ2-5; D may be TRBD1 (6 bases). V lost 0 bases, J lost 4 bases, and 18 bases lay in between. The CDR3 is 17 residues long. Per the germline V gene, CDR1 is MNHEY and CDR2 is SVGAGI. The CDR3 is CASSYSRGSRIGETQYF. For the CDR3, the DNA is TGTGCCAGCAGTTACTCGAGGGGGTCCCGAATCGGAGAGACCCAGTACTTC.

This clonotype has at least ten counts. The CDR3 spells CASSMIMGQGHNNEQFF. For the CDR3, the DNA is TGTGCCAGCAGCATGATAATGGGACAGGGGCATAACAATGAGCAGTTCTTC. The V and J genes are TRBV11-2 and TRBJ2-1; 10 positions match TRBD1. This CDR3 is 17 amino acids long. J gave up 5 bases and V 5 bases, and 12 bases lay outside the gene matches. Germline CDR1 is SGHAT and CDR2 is FQNNGV.

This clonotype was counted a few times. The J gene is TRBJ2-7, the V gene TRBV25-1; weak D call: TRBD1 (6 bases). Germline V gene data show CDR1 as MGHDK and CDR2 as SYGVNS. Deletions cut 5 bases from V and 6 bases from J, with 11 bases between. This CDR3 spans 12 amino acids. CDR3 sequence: CASSRSGAEQYF. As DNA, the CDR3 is TGTGCCAGCAGTAGATCAGGGGCCGAGCAGTACTTC.

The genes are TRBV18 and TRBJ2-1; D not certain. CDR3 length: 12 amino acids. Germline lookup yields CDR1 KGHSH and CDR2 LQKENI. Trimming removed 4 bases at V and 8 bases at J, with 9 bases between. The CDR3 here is CASSRTGYEQFF. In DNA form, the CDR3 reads TGTGCCAGCTCACGTACTGGCTATGAGCAGTTCTTC.

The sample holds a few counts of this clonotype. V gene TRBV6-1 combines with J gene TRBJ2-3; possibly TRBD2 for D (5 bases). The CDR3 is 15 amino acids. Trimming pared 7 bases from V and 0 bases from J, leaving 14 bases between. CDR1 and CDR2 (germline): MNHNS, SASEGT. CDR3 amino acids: CASTLNGVSTDTQYF. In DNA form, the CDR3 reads TGTGCCAGCACCTTAAACGGGGTCAGCACAGATACGCAGTATTTT.

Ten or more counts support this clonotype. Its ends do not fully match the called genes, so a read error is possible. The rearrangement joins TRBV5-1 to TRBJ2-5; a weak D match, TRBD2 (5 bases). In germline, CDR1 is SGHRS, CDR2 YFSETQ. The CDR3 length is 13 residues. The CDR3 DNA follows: TGTGCCAGCAGCTTAGCGCGAGGGGAGACCCAGTACTTC. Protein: CASSLARGETQYF.

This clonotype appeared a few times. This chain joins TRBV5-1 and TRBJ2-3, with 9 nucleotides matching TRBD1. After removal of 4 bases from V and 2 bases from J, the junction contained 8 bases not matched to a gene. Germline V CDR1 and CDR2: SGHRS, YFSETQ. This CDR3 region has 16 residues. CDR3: CASSTGTGLNTDTQYF. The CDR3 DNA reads TGCGCCAGCAGCACTGGGACAGGGTTAAACACAGATACGCAGTATTTT.

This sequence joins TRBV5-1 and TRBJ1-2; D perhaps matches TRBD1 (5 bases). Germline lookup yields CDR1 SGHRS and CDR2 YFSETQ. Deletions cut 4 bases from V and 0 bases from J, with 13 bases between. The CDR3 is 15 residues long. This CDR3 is CASSLDGASNYGYTF. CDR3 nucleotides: TGCGCCAGCAGCCTGGACGGGGCCTCTAACTATGGCTACACCTTC.

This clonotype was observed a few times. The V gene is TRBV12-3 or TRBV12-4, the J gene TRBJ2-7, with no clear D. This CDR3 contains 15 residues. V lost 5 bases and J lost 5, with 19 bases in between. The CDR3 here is CASSLTNTPPDEQYF. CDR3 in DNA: TGTGCCAGCAGTCTGACCAATACGCCCCCGGACGAGCAGTACTTC.

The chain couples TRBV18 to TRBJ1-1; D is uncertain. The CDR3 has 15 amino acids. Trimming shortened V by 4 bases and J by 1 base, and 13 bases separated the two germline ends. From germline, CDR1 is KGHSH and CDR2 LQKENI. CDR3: CASSRESVGNTEAFF. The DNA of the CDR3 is TGTGCCAGCTCACGCGAATCGGTTGGGAACACTGAAGCTTTCTTT. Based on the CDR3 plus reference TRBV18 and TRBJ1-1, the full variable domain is NAGVMQNPRHLVRRRGQEARLRCSPMKGHSHVYWYRQLPEEGLKFMVYLQKENIIDESGMPKERFSAEFPKEGPSILRIQQVVRGDSAAYFCASSRESVGNTEAFFGQGTRLTVV.